This record concerns one T cell receptor beta chain sequence. TCRdb's copy holds only in-frame clones and misses some; the assay was immunoSEQ multiplex PCR. Found here are about 150,000 clones, roughly nine tenths of them singletons; the top ten hold about 5%. The sample belongs to a study of T cell responses to AZD1222 COVID-19 vaccine. The CDR3 loop spans 14 amino acids. Germline V CDR1 and CDR2: ENHRY, SYGVKD. The V end was cut by 6 bases, the J end by 1 base, with 9 bases between. This clonotype was sampled from an adult in good health. The chain recombines TRBV10-3 with TRBJ1-4; D may be TRBD1 (6 bases). Sequenced here: peripheral blood, sampled on day 0 of MenACWY control vaccination. In DNA form, the CDR3 reads TGTGCCATCAGGGGGGCCGGAACTAATGAAAAACTGTTTTTT. Translating gives CAIRGAGTNEKLFF.